The clone carrying this T cell receptor (beta chain) showed up just a few times. What it binds is unknown. TCR cDNA molecules each had a unique molecular identifier. TCRdb itself ran the 5' RACE reads through MiXCR, one entry per CDR3 protein. This table holds tens of thousands of distinct CDR3 sequences, 7% found once. Regarding time point: sample taken at primary tumor resection. The data belong to a study of spatial heterogeneity in lung cancer. Overall study context: More than 9.5 raw reads, on average, carried each unique TCR and UMI combination. Study-level points and caveats: Among blood samples, ubiquitous expanded tumor TCRs appeared more at resection than at follow-up.

The germline V gene encodes CDR1 SNHLY and CDR2 FYNNEI. V trimming: 9 bases; J trimming: 8 bases; junction bases outside the gene matches: 9. CDR3 length equals 13 residues. This receptor was taken from a male donor with early-stage non-small cell lung cancer. V and J are TRBV2 and TRBJ1-4; 7 nucleotides match TRBD1. Here the sequenced sample was PBMCs, taken at surgery. The DNA for the CDR3 is TGTGCCAGTAACAGGGGAACTCGAGAAAAACTGTTTTTT. Its translation is CASNRGTREKLFF.